This T cell receptor (beta chain) is from a study of blood T cell repertoires in COVID-19 (dated by TCRdb to about 2020). A note on the overall study: The collaborator samples originated in the United States, Italy and Spain and spanned the acute and convalescent phases of COVID-19. The prospective study material was composed of cDNA or gDNA derived from T cells, B-cell-depleted T cells, or PBMCs. Subjects who had been exposed to COVID-19, were actively infected with it, or had recovered from it provided the deeply sampled blood TCRbeta repertoires that made up the dataset. The repertoires were released in a freely available public database meant as a resource for research on the immune response to SARS-CoV-2. Samples came from the ongoing ImmuneRACE study (first 160 participants) plus 1,254 subjects from 6 global collaborators. Sample metadata almost always included a de-identified subject ID, COVID-19 status, age in years and sex. Where available, HLA class I and class II types were taken from metadata supplied by the sample provider and were not determined by assay-based typing.

This clone was recorded only once. Its antigen target is currently unknown. Base-call qualities are not available, and no considerably larger clone is one nucleotide away. CDR1 is given as KGHDR and CDR2 as SFDVKD, both from the germline V gene. Including the terminal cysteine and phenylalanine, the CDR3 comprises 15 residues. The only DNA kept is the CDR3, 45 bases in frame from the first base. V is cut back by 2 bases and J by 5 bases, with 1 base in the junction unmatched. Points the paper makes about the study in general: Clinical and demographic metadata were provided uncurated, with the amount varying by source and participant.

TCRbeta CDR3 regions were amplified from genomic DNA by means of the immunoSEQ Assay, a bias-controlled multiplex PCR. The study's own analysis went as follows. The number of nucleated cells in each sample was estimated by amplification of reference gene primers within the assay. To quantify the absolute abundance of each unique TCRbeta CDR3 rearrangement, sequence reads were collapsed and filtered. For each sample, productive Simpson clonality was calculated by taking the square root of Simpson's diversity index across productive rearrangements. TCRdb carries this immuneACCESS record with in-frame sequences only. Its versions omit some clonotypes, under half of them owing to an unresolved V gene in the studies checked, with the rest unexplained. V and J calls and clone size are as listed in that table; D and trimming were resolved from the DNA. The sample data list 200,000 or so clones, and roughly 82% of these were observed just once. 2% to 2.5% of the sample is taken by the ten largest.

Another Seattle source contributed samples from volunteer blood donors who had recovered from COVID-19. The collaborating institutions used their own protocols to collect whole blood in K2EDTA tubes. For TCRbeta analysis, collaborators shipped samples in one of three forms: frozen whole blood, isolated PBMCs, or DNA extracted from either of those sample types. This clonotype originated in a man aged 40-49 years who had recovered from COVID-19. The sequenced sample consisted of peripheral blood. Rearrangement joined TRBV24-1 to TRBJ2-3, with TRBD2 identical over 12 junction bases. The DNA reads as follows: TGTGCCACCAGTGATTCGACTAGCGGGGGAGATACGCAGTATTTT. It encodes CATSDSTSGGDTQYF.